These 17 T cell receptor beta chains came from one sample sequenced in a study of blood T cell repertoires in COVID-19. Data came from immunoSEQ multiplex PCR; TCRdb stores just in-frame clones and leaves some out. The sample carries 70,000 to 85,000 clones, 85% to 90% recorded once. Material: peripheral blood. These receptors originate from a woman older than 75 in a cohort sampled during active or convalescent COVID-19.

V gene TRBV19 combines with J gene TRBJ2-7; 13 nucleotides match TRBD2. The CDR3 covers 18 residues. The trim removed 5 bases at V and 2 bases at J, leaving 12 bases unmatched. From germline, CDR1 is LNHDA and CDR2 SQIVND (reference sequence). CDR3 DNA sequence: TGTGCCAGTAGTCCTTGGACTAGCGGGAGATACAGTACCTACGAGCAGTACTTC. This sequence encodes CASSPWTSGRYSTYEQYF.

This chain's CDR3 is CASSPRGARGNEKLFF. Written as DNA, the CDR3 is TGTGCCAGCAGTCCCCGGGGGGCTCGGGGTAATGAAAAACTGTTTTTT. V usage is TRBV28 and J usage is TRBJ1-4; possibly TRBD1 for D (6 bases). V lost 5 bases to trimming and J lost 4 bases, with 17 bases between them. The CDR3 loop spans 16 amino acids. Germline-derived CDR1 and CDR2 are MDHEN and SYDVKM. Drawing the rest from reference TRBV28 and TRBJ1-4, the complete variable domain is DVKVTQSSRYLVKRTGEKVFLECVQDMDHENMFWYRQDPGLGLRLIYFSYDVKMKEKGDIPEGYSVSREKKERFSLILESASTNQTSMYLCASSPRGARGNEKLFFGSGTQLSVL.

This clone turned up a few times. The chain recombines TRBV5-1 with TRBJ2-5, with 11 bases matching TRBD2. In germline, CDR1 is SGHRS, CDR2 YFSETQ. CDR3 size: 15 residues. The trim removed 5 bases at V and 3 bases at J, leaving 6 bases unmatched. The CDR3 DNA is TGCGCCAGCAGGCGGCTAGCGGGAGGTGAAGAGACCCAGTACTTC. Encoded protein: CASRRLAGGEETQYF.

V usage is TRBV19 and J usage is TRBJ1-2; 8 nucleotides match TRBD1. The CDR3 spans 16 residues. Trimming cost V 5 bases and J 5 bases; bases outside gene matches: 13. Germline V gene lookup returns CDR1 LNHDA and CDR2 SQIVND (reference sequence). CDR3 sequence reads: CASSDQGAEVLYGYTF. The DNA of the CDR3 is TGTGCCAGTAGTGACCAGGGGGCGGAAGTTTTGTATGGCTACACCTTC.

CDR3 sequence: CASSLVHSTFNTIYF. The DNA of the CDR3 is TGTGCCAGCAGCTTAGTGCACAGTACATTCAACACCATATATTTT. The chain combines TRBV11-3 with TRBJ1-3, with no clear D. With 1 base removed from V and 7 bases from J, the gap between germline ends came to 14 bases. CDR1 is SGHNT, CDR2 YENEEA, per germline. This CDR3 comprises 15 residues.

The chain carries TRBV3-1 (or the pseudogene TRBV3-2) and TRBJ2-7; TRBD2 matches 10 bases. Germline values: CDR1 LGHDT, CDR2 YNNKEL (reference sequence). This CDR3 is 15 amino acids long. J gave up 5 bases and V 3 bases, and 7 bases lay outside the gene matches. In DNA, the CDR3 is TGTGCCAGCAGCCAGGGTTCTAGCGGGAGCCACGAGCAGTACTTC. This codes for CASSQGSSGSHEQYF.

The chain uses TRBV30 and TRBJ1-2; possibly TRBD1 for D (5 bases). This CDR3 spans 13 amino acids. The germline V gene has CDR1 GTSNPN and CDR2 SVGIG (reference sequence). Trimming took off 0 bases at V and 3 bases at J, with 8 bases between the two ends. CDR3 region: CAWSVRGDYGYTF. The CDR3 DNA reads TGTGCCTGGAGTGTGCGGGGGGACTATGGCTACACCTTC. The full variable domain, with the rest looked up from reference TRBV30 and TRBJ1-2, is SQTIHQWPATLVQPVGSPLSLECTVEGTSNPNLYWYRQAAGRGLQLLFYSVGIGQISSEVPQNLSASRPQDRQFILSSKKLLLSDSGFYLCAWSVRGDYGYTFGSGTRLTVV.

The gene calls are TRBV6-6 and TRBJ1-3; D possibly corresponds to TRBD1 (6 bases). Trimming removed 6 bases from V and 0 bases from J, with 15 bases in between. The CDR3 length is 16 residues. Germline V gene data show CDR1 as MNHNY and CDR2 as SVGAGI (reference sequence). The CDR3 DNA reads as TGTGCCAGCAGACCCCCACAGGGACGCTCTGGAAACACCATATATTTT. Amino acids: CASRPPQGRSGNTIYF.

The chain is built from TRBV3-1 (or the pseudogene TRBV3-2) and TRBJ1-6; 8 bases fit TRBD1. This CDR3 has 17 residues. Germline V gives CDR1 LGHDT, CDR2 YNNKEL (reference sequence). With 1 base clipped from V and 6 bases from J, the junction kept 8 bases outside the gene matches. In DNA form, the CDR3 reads TGTGCCAGCAGCCAAGGAGGGACAGGCTCACGTAATTCACCCCTCCACTTT. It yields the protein CASSQGGTGSRNSPLHF.

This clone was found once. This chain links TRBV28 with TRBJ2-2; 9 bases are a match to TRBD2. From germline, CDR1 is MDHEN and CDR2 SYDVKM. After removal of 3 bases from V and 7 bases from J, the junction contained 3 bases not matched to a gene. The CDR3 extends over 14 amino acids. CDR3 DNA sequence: TGTGCCAGCAGTTTGGCGGGAGGGATCGGGGAGCTGTTTTTT. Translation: CASSLAGGIGELFF.

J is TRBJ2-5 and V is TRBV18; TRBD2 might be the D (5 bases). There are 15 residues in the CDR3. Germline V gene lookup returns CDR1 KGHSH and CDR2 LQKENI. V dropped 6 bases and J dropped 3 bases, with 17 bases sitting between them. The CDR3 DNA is TGTGCCAGCTCTCCTGGTCAAGCGGAGAAAGAGACCCAGTACTTC. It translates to CASSPGQAEKETQYF.

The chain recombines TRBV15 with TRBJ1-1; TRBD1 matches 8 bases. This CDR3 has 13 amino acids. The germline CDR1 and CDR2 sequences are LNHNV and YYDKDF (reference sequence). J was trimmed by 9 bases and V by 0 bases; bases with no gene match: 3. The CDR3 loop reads CATSRDRTGQAFF. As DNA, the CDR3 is TGTGCCACCAGCAGAGATCGGACAGGGCAAGCTTTCTTT.

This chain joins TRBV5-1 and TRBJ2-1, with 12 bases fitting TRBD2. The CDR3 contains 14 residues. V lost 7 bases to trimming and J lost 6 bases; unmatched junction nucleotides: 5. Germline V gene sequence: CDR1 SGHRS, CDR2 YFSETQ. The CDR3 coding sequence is TGCGCCAGCTATACTAGCGGGAGGCTCAATGAGCAGTTCTTC. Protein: CASYTSGRLNEQFF.

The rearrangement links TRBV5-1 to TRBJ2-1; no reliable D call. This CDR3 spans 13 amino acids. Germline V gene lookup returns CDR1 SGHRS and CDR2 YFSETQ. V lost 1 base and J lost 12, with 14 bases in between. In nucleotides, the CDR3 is TGCGCCAGCAGCTTGACGTTTTTCAGTCGGCAGTTCTTC. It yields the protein CASSLTFFSRQFF.

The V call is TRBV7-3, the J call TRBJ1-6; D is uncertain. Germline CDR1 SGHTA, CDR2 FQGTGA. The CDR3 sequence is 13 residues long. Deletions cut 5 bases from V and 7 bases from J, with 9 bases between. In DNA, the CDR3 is TGTGCCAGCAGCCGTTCGGTCAATTCACCCCTCCACTTT. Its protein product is CASSRSVNSPLHF. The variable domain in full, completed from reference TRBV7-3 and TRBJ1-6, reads GAGVSQTPSNKVTEKGKYVELRCDPISGHTALYWYRQSLGQGPEFLIYFQGTGAADDSGLPNDRFFAVRPEGSVSTLKIQRTERGDSAVYLCASSRSVNSPLHFGNGTRLTVT.

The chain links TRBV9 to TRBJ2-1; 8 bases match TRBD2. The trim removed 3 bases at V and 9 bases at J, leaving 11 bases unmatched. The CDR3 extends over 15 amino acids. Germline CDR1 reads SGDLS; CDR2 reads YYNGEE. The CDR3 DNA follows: TGTGCCAGCAGCGCCCGGGGAGCGGGAGTAAGTGAGCAGTTCTTC. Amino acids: CASSARGAGVSEQFF. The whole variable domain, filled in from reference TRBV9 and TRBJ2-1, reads DSGVTQTPKHLITATGQRVTLRCSPRSGDLSVYWYQQSLDQGLQFLIQYYNGEERAKGNILERFSAQQFPDLHSELNLSSLELGDSALYFCASSARGAGVSEQFFGPGTRLTVL.

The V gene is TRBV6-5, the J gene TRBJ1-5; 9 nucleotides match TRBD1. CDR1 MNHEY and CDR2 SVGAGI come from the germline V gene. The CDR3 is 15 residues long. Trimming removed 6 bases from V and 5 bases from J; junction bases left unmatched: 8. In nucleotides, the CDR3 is TGTGCCAGCAGCTCATCCGGGACAGGGTATCAGCCCCAGCATTTT. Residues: CASSSSGTGYQPQHF.